These 18 T cell receptor beta chains originate from one sample sequenced in a study of T cell repertoires in cytomegalovirus infection. TCRdb analysed the reads with MiXCR anew, one entry per CDR3 protein. The sample yields about 230,000 distinct CDR3 sequences, 22% seen once. Sequencing was carried out using CD8+ T cells from PBMCs. The receptor set was obtained from a human donor in good health (CMV status not recorded). Some clones in this sample may be carry-over from other donors' samples.

The chain joins TRBV7-4 to TRBJ1-2; D is uncertain. The V gene's germline CDR1 is SGHVT and CDR2 SQSDAQ. Trimming left V 5 bases short and J 4 bases short, with 17 bases between. The CDR3 runs to 15 residues. In DNA, the CDR3 is TGTGCCAGCAGCCAACCTTCTGGCCTGGGCTATGGCTACACCTTC. Amino acids: CASSQPSGLGYGYTF.

The CDR3 sequence: CSASGGLFYEQYF. CDR3 nucleotides: TGCAGTGCTAGCGGGGGGCTCTTCTACGAGCAGTACTTC. The J gene is TRBJ2-7, the V gene TRBV20-1, with a possible D match to TRBD2 (7 bases). V was shortened by 3 bases and J by 3 bases, with 12 bases between the two germline ends. Per the germline V gene, CDR1 is DFQATT and CDR2 is SNEGSKA (reference sequence). The CDR3 is 13 residues long.

This clonotype was counted at least ten times. CDR3: CASSYAGTGTYEQYF. The CDR3 DNA follows: TGCGCCAGCAGCTACGCCGGGACAGGGACTTACGAGCAGTACTTC. V usage is TRBV4-1 and J usage is TRBJ2-7; 9 bases fit TRBD1. The germline V gene encodes CDR1 MGHRA and CDR2 YSYEKL. V trimming: 5 bases; J trimming: 4 bases; junction bases outside the gene matches: 9. The CDR3 sequence is 15 residues long.

The chain links TRBV7-9 to TRBJ2-5; unclear D gene. V dropped 5 bases and J dropped 5 bases, with 9 bases sitting between them. The CDR3 runs to 12 residues. Per the germline V gene, CDR1 is SEHNR and CDR2 is FQNEAQ (reference sequence). CDR3 coding DNA: TGTGCCAGCAGCGAATTTACGGAGACCCAGTACTTC. This codes for CASSEFTETQYF. Variable domain in full (rest from reference TRBV7-9 and TRBJ2-5): DTGVSQNPRHKITKRGQNVTFRCDPISEHNRLYWYRQTLGQGPEFLTYFQNEAQLEKSRLLSDRFSAERPKGSFSTLEIQRTEQGDSAMYLCASSEFTETQYFGPGTRLLVL.

This clonotype was picked up many times. CDR3 sequence: CATSLGEQGNQPQHF. CDR3 DNA sequence: TGTGCCACCAGCCTGGGGGAACAGGGCAATCAGCCCCAGCATTTT. J is TRBJ1-5 and V is TRBV15; possible D gene TRBD1, 5 bases. Germline lookup yields CDR1 LNHNV and CDR2 YYDKDF (reference sequence). The CDR3 is made up of 15 amino acids. Between the trimmed V and J ends, which lost 5 bases and 2 bases, there was a span of 13 bases.

This sequence joins TRBV29-1 and TRBJ2-7; D may be TRBD1 or TRBD2 (5 bases each). The germline V gene has CDR1 SQVTM and CDR2 ANQGSEA. Trimming took 7 bases from V and 0 from J, leaving 10 bases between them. This CDR3 spans 12 amino acids. The CDR3 region is CSAGTYSYEQYF. The CDR3 nucleotides read TGCAGCGCCGGGACGTACTCCTACGAGCAGTACTTC.

This clonotype was counted many times. J is TRBJ2-7 and V is TRBV19; no firm D call. Trimming removed 3 bases at V and 3 bases at J, with 6 bases between. CDR3 length equals 12 residues. Germline lookup yields CDR1 LNHDA and CDR2 SQIVND (reference sequence). CDR3 DNA: TGTGCCAGTAGTATGGACGGCTACGAGCAGTACTTC. Translating it yields CASSMDGYEQYF.

The J gene is TRBJ2-2, the V gene TRBV24-1; 7 bases match TRBD1. CDR3 size: 17 residues. V lost 5 bases and J lost 3; bases outside the gene matches: 11. Germline assignment: CDR1 KGHDR and CDR2 SFDVKD. CDR3 in amino acids: CATSGRQGAADTGELFF. In DNA, the CDR3 is TGTGCCACCAGTGGCCGACAGGGTGCGGCGGACACCGGGGAGCTGTTTTTT.

This clonotype was counted many times. This chain connects TRBV7-9 to TRBJ2-1; D is possibly TRBD1 (6 bases). Trimming removed 4 bases from V and 6 bases from J, with 13 bases in between. The V gene's germline CDR1 is SEHNR and CDR2 FQNEAQ (reference sequence). This CDR3 has 14 residues. CDR3 protein: CASSSPGAPNEQFF. CDR3 nucleotide sequence: TGTGCCAGCAGCTCGCCAGGGGCCCCCAATGAGCAGTTCTTC.

This clonotype was found many times. J is TRBJ1-4 and V is TRBV7-2, with 7 nucleotides matching TRBD1. The CDR3 length is 15 residues. V shed 1 base and J 8 bases; nucleotides not matched to a gene: 7. CDR1 and CDR2 from the germline V gene are SGHTA and FQGNSA. CDR3 coding DNA: TGTGCCAGCAGCTTAGGAGGGGGCTCTAGGGAAAAACTGTTTTTT. Encoded protein: CASSLGGGSREKLFF.

The chain is built from TRBV19 and TRBJ2-7; D is undetermined. CDR3 length: 14 amino acids. CDR1 is LNHDA and CDR2 is SQIVND in the germline V gene (reference sequence). The V end lost 0 bases, the J end lost 3 bases, and 9 bases lay between the germline ends. In DNA, the CDR3 is TGTGCCAGTAGTATAGATCTAGTAGGCTACGAGCAGTACTTC. Its protein product is CASSIDLVGYEQYF.

This clonotype occurred a few times. The chain couples TRBV7-8 to TRBJ2-3, with 9 bases lining up with TRBD2. CDR1 SGHVS and CDR2 FQNEAQ come from the germline V gene. Unmatched junction bases numbered 3, after V lost 4 bases and J lost 4 bases. The CDR3 loop spans 14 amino acids. The chain's CDR3 is CASSSAGGADTQYF. Written as DNA, the CDR3 is TGTGCCAGCAGCTCAGCGGGGGGTGCAGATACGCAGTATTTT. The whole variable domain, remainder taken from reference TRBV7-8 and TRBJ2-3, is GAGVSQSPRYKVAKRGQDVALRCDPISGHVSLFWYQQALGQGPEFLTYFQNEAQLDKSGLPSDRFFAERPEGSVSTLKIQRTQQEDSAVYLCASSSAGGADTQYFGPGTRLTVL.

This clonotype has a count of ten or more. The chain links TRBV12-3 or TRBV12-4 to TRBJ2-7; D is perhaps TRBD2 (6 bases). CDR3 length equals 14 residues. V lost 2 bases, J lost 4 bases, and 12 bases lay in between. The CDR3, as DNA: TGTGCCAGCAGTTTATTGCGGGGAGAATACGAGCAGTACTTC. The encoded protein is CASSLLRGEYEQYF.

The chain employs TRBV6-6 and TRBJ2-1, with D unclear. The CDR3 loop spans 12 amino acids. Germline CDR1 is MNHNY and CDR2 is SVGAGI (reference sequence). V was trimmed by 2 bases and J by 10 bases, leaving 9 bases between them. This CDR3 reads CASSYIRGEQFF. Here the CDR3 DNA reads TGTGCCAGCAGTTACATCCGAGGAGAGCAGTTCTTC.

This clonotype was recorded many times. This sequence joins TRBV12-3 or TRBV12-4 and TRBJ1-1, with D tentatively TRBD1 (5 bases). V shed 3 bases and J shed 12 bases, with 11 bases lying between them. The CDR3 sequence is 11 residues long. The CDR3 region has the DNA TGTGCCAGCAGTTTCGGGGCCTTGACTTTCTTT. It is translated as CASSFGALTFF.

In this sample, this clonotype turned up a few times. V usage is TRBV20-1 and J usage is TRBJ1-1, with 8 bases lining up with TRBD1. The CDR3 runs to 15 residues. The germline V gene has CDR1 DFQATT and CDR2 SNEGSKA (reference sequence). V shed 6 bases and J 0 bases; nucleotides not matched to a gene: 9. The CDR3 DNA sequence: TGCAGTGCCCCATCGACAGGGGCGATGAACACTGAAGCTTTCTTT. Translating it yields CSAPSTGAMNTEAFF.

This clonotype was seen only a few times. The chain links TRBV7-9 to TRBJ2-2; tentative D call: TRBD1 (6 bases). Trimming shortened V by 4 bases and J by 0 bases, and 18 bases separated the two germline ends. Germline CDR1 reads SEHNR; CDR2 reads FQNEAQ (reference sequence). This CDR3 contains 18 residues. CDR3 sequence reads: CASSSRSDSTANTGELFF. The CDR3 DNA sequence: TGTGCCAGCAGCTCGCGCTCGGACAGCACGGCGAACACCGGGGAGCTGTTTTTT. Combining the CDR3 with reference TRBV7-9 and TRBJ2-2 gives the whole variable domain DTGVSQNPRHKITKRGQNVTFRCDPISEHNRLYWYRQTLGQGPEFLTYFQNEAQLEKSRLLSDRFSAERPKGSFSTLEIQRTEQGDSAMYLCASSSRSDSTANTGELFFGEGSRLTVL.

Ten or more counts support this clonotype. The genes are TRBV12-3 or TRBV12-4 and TRBJ2-7; the D gene is possibly TRBD1 (5 bases). CDR3 length: 17 amino acids. V lost 3 bases, J lost 1 base, and 19 bases lay in between. DNA of the CDR3: TGTGCCAGCAGTTTGGCCCCTCAGGGATCCAGGTCCTACGAGCAGTACTTC. Protein product: CASSLAPQGSRSYEQYF.